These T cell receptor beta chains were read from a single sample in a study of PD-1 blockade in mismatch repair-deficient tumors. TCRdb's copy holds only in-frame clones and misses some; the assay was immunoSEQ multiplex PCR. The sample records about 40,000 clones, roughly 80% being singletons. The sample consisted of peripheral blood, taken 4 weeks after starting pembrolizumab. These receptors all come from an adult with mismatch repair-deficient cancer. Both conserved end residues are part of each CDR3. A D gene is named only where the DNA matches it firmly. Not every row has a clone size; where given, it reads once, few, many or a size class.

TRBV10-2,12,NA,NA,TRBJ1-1,TGCGCCAGCAGCGGGCCCAACACTGAAGCTTTCTTT,CASSGPNTEAFF
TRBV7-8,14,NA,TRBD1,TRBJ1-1,TGTGCCAGCAGCACAACAGGGGTGAACACTGAAGCTTTCTTT,CASSTTGVNTEAFF
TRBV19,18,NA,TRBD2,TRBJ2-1,TGTGCCAGTAGTAGGGGTAGCGGGAGGGAGGGCTCCTACAATGAGCAGTTCTTC,CASSRGSGREGSYNEQFF
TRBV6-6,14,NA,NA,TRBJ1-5,TGTGCCAGCAGTTACGACCGGGTAGATCAGCCCCAGCATTTT,CASSYDRVDQPQHF
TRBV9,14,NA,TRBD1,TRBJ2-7,TGTGCCAGCAGCAAATGGGGACAGGGGGACGAGCAGTACTTC,CASSKWGQGDEQYF
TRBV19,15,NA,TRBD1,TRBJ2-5,TGTGCCAGTTTCGATCGGGACAGGCCTTGGGGGACCCAGTACTTC,CASFDRDRPWGTQYF
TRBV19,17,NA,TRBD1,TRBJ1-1,TGTGCCAGTAGTATAGCGGCAGGGGGATCGGTGAACACTGAAGCTTTCTTT,CASSIAAGGSVNTEAFF
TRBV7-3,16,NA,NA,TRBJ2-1,TGTGCCAGCAGCAAGACAGGACAGTCTACTTACAATGAGCAGTTCTTC,CASSKTGQSTYNEQFF
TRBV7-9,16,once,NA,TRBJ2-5,TGTGCCAGCAGCTTAGGGGGGACGGAGGAACAAGAGACCCAGTACTTC,CASSLGGTEEQETQYF
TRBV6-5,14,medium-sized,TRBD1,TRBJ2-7,TGTGCCAGCAGTTACTCATCAGGGGGCTACGAGCAGTACTTC,CASSYSSGGYEQYF
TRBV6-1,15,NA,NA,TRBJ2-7,TGTGCCACCAAGCTTGTGGGACTTCCAATTTACGAGCAGTACTTC,CATKLVGLPIYEQYF
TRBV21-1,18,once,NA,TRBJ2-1,TGTGCCAGCAAAAGTGGGACTAGCGGGAGACATTCCTACAATGAGCAGTTCTTC,CASKSGTSGRHSYNEQFF
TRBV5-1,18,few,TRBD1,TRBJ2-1,TGCGCCAGCAGCCCAGCGGCTTACGGACAGGGAACCCGGAGTGAGCAGTTCTTC,CASSPAAYGQGTRSEQFF
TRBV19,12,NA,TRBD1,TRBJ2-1,TGTGCCACCCGGACAGGGGTGGGTGAGCAGTTCTTC,CATRTGVGEQFF
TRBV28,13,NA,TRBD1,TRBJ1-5,TGTGCCAGCAGAAGACAGGGCAGTCAGCCCCAGCATTTT,CASRRQGSQPQHF
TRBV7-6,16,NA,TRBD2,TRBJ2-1,TGTGCCACGGGACTAGCGGGAGTCGCAGCCAACAATGAGCAGTTCTTC,CATGLAGVAANNEQFF
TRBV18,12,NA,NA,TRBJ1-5,TGTGCCAGCTCACCAGGAGGGCAGCCCCAGCATTTT,CASSPGGQPQHF
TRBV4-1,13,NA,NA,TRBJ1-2,TGCGCCAGCAGTAGAGGCTCGGGTTATGGCTACACCTTC,CASSRGSGYGYTF
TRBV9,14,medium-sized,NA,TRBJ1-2,TGTGCCAGCAGCAGAGTGGCAGCTAACTATGGCTACACCTTC,CASSRVAANYGYTF
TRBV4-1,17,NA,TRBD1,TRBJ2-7,TGCGCCAGCAGCCAAGCTCGGGACAGGGTGGGGACCTACGAGCAGTACTTC,CASSQARDRVGTYEQYF
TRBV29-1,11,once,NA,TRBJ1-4,TGCAGCGTTGTAGTAAATGAAAAACTGTTTTTT,CSVVVNEKLFF
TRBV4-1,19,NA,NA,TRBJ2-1,TGCGCCAGCAGCCAAGAAATCCATTTATGGAGAAGGATATACAATGAGCAGTTCTTC,CASSQEIHLWRRIYNEQFF
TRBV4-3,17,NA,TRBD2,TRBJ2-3,TGCGCCAGCAGCCAAGGAGCAGCGGGAGGTCTCACAGATACGCAGTATTTT,CASSQGAAGGLTDTQYF
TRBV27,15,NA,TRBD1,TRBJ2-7,TGTGCCAGCAGCACCCCCTGGACAGGGATCAACGAGCAGTACTTC,CASSTPWTGINEQYF
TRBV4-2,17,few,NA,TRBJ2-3,TGTGCCAGCAGCCAAGATCCTAGCGCGAGGCACACAGATACGCAGTATTTT,CASSQDPSARHTDTQYF
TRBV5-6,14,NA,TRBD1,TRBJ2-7,TGTGCCAGCAGCCACCGGGACAGGAACTACGAGCAGTACTTC,CASSHRDRNYEQYF
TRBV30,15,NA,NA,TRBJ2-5,TGTGCCTGGAGTCAAACTCCGAAACGGGCAGAGACCCAGTACTTC,CAWSQTPKRAETQYF
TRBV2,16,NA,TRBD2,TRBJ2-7,TGTGCCAGCAGTGAATTAGGGCGGGAGGCACCCTACGAGCAGTACTTC,CASSELGREAPYEQYF
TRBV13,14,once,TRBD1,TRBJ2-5,TGTGCCAGCAGCCCTAGAGGACAGGAAGAGACCCAGTACTTC,CASSPRGQEETQYF
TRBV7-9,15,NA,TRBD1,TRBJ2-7,TGTGCCAGCAGTTTAGGGACAGGGTCAGCGTACGAGCAGTACTTC,CASSLGTGSAYEQYF
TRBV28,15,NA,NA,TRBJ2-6,TGTGCCAGCAGTTCCGGACAGACTGGGGCCAACGTCCTGACTTTC,CASSSGQTGANVLTF
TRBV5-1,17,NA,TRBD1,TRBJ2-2,TGCGCCAGCAGCAGCATCTCGGACAGGGTTGGCCCCGGGGAGCTGTTTTTT,CASSSISDRVGPGELFF
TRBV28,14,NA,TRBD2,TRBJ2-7,TGTGCCAGCAGGGCTAGCGGGGGCTCCTACGAGCAGTACTTC,CASRASGGSYEQYF
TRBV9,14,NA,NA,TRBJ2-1,TGTGCCAGCAGCGTAGTCACTGGTGGCAATGAGCAGTTCTTC,CASSVVTGGNEQFF
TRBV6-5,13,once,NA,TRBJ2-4,TGTGCCAGCAGTTCTTTAGCCAAAAACATTCAGTACTTC,CASSSLAKNIQYF
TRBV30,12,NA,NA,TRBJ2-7,TGTGCCTCTCAAAAACAGGGACCCGAGCAGTACTTC,CASQKQGPEQYF
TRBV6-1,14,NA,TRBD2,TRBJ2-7,TGTGCCAGCGGGGGACTAGCGGGAACCTACGAGCAGTACTTC,CASGGLAGTYEQYF
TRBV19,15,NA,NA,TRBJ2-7,TGTGCCAGTAGTATAGTCTGGGGGAGAGTCTACGAGCAGTACTTC,CASSIVWGRVYEQYF
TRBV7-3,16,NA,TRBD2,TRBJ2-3,TGTGCCAGCAGCTTAATACGACTAGCGGGACAAGATACGCAGTATTTT,CASSLIRLAGQDTQYF
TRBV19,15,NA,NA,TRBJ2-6,TGTGCCAGTAGTCCCAATATGTGGGGGGCCAACGTCCTGACTTTC,CASSPNMWGANVLTF
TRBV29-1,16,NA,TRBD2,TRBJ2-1,TGCAGCGTTGAAGGTCGACTAGCGGGAGCCGACAATGAGCAGTTCTTC,CSVEGRLAGADNEQFF
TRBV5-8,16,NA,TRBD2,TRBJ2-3,TGTGCCAGCAGCTCAGGACTAGCAATGGGCACAGATACGCAGTATTTT,CASSSGLAMGTDTQYF
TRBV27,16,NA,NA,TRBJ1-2,TGTGCCAGCAGTTTACGGCCCGGGGTAAAGTACTATGGCTACACCTTC,CASSLRPGVKYYGYTF
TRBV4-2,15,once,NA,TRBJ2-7,TGTGCCAGCAGCCAAGATCTTACACGGGGGTGGGAGCAGTACTTC,CASSQDLTRGWEQYF
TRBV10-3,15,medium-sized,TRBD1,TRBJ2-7,TGTGCCATCAGAGACCCACAGGGGACCTACTACGAGCAGTACTTC,CAIRDPQGTYYEQYF
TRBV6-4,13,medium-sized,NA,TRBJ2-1,TGTGCCAGCAGTGTAGGAGACTACAATGAGCAGTTCTTC,CASSVGDYNEQFF
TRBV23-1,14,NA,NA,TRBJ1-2,TGCGCCAGCACCCGACAGGATAATGTGGATGGCTACACCTTC,CASTRQDNVDGYTF
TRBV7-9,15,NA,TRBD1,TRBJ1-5,TGTGCCAGCAGCTGGGACAGGGAGAGCAATCAGCCCCAGCATTTT,CASSWDRESNQPQHF
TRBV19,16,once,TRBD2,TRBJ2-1,TGTGCCAGTAGTAAAAAGCGGGAGACTTACTACAATGAGCAGTTCTTC,CASSKKRETYYNEQFF
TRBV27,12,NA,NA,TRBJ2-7,TGTGCCAGCAGTTTTTCAGGGCGCGAGCAGTACTTC,CASSFSGREQYF